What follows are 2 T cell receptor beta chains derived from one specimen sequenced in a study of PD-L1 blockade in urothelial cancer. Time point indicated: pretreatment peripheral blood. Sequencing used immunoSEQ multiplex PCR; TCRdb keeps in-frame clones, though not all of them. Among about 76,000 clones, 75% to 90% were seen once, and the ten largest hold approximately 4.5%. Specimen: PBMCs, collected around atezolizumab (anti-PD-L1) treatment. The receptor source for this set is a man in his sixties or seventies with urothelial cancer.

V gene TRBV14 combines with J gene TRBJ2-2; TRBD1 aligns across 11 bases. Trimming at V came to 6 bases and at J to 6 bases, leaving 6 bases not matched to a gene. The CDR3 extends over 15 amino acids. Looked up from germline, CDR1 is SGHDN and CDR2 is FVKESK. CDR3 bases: TGTGCCAGCAGTCATCCGGGACAGGGGGCCGGGGAGCTGTTTTTT. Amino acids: CASSHPGQGAGELFF. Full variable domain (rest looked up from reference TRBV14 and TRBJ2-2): EAGVTQFPSHSVIEKGQTVTLRCDPISGHDNLYWYRRVMGKEIKFLLHFVKESKQDESGMPNNRFLAERTGGTYSTLKVQPAELEDSGVYFCASSHPGQGAGELFFGEGSRLTVL.

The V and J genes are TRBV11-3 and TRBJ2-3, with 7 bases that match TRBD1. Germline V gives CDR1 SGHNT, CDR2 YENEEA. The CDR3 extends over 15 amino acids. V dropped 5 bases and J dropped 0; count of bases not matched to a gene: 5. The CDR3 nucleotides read TGTGCCAGCAGCCGGACAGGAGCTAGCACAGATACGCAGTATTTT. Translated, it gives CASSRTGASTDTQYF.